These 22 T cell receptor beta chains came from one sample sequenced in a study of cytomegalovirus exposure and HLA in healthy donors listed by TCRdb under 2017. Library preparation employed the immunoSEQ multiplex PCR assay. A mixture of 60 forward primers for TCR Vbeta segments and 13 reverse primers for TCR Jbeta segments was used in the multiplex PCR. The table was pulled from immuneACCESS by TCRdb, which kept in-frame rearrangements only. Such tables lose some clones; where checked, under half of the loss comes from unresolved V genes, and the rest has no known cause. Present in this sample are about 230,000 clones, 85% of which were seen just once. The ten largest make up about 0.22% of the sample. Sequencing was performed on PBMCs. The origin of the receptors is a girl aged 2 to 10 in good health and CMV-seronegative.

The V gene is TRBV14, the J gene TRBJ2-5; tentative D call: TRBD2 (5 bases). The CDR3 is 13 residues long. V was shortened by 0 bases and J by 5 bases, with 7 bases between the two germline ends. Germline assignment: CDR1 SGHDN and CDR2 FVKESK. CDR3 sequence: CASSQEWRETQYF. The CDR3 DNA reads TGTGCCAGCAGCCAAGAATGGAGGGAGACCCAGTACTTC.

The chain recombines TRBV5-4 with TRBJ2-5; D unresolved. CDR3 size: 14 residues. Per germline, CDR1 SGHNT and CDR2 YYREEE (reference sequence). Trimming cost V 0 bases and J 6 bases, with 12 bases left between them. CDR3 nucleotide sequence: TGTGCCAGCAGCTTGGATGGTAGCCTAAAGACCCAGTACTTC. Protein: CASSLDGSLKTQYF.

Written as DNA, the CDR3 is TGTGCCACCAGCAGAGATCCCGGGACAGGGGCTGAAAAACTGTTTTTT. Its translation: CATSRDPGTGAEKLFF. The chain has TRBV15 and TRBJ1-4; 10 bases are shared with TRBD1. The CDR3 extends over 16 amino acids. V was clipped by 0 bases and J by 7 bases; unmatched bases: 5. The V gene's germline CDR1 is LNHNV and CDR2 YYDKDF (reference sequence).

The CDR3, as DNA: TGTGCCAGCAGTGAGCTAAAGCGGGGGGGGCGGGAGACCCAGTACTTC. Translated, it gives CASSELKRGGRETQYF. This chain links TRBV2 with TRBJ2-5; 10 nucleotides match TRBD2. The CDR3 has 16 amino acids. The germline gives CDR1 SNHLY, CDR2 FYNNEI. V lost 3 bases, J lost 5 bases, and 9 bases stayed unmatched.

The chain carries TRBV19 and TRBJ2-3, with 12 bases aligning to TRBD2. Trimming removed 5 bases from V and 2 bases from J; junction bases left unmatched: 8. Germline V gene sequence: CDR1 LNHDA, CDR2 SQIVND (reference sequence). The CDR3 extends over 17 amino acids. The CDR3 protein is CASSRRLAGADTDTQYF. CDR3 in DNA: TGTGCCAGTAGTCGTCGACTAGCGGGGGCTGACACAGATACGCAGTATTTT.

This clone showed up just a few times. The chain is built from TRBV23-1 and TRBJ2-2, with D possibly matching TRBD1 (6 bases). TRBV23-1 carries the ORF label, with uncertain function. The CDR3 length is 14 residues. V was shortened by 11 bases and J by 3 bases, with 16 bases between the two germline ends. The CDR3 loop is CAASGWTDTGELFF. CDR3 DNA: TGCGCCGCATCCGGGTGGACAGACACCGGGGAGCTGTTTTTT.

This CDR3 reads CASSYSTLPNTEAFF. As DNA, the CDR3 is TGTGCCAGCAGTTACTCGACACTTCCGAACACTGAAGCTTTCTTT. V gene TRBV6-5 combines with J gene TRBJ1-1; D call uncertain. Germline V gene data show CDR1 as MNHEY and CDR2 as SVGAGI. The CDR3 length is 15 residues. V lost 0 bases and J 1 base, leaving 9 bases between the germline ends.

The chain employs TRBV9 and TRBJ1-2; 8 bases line up with TRBD1. CDR1 and CDR2 (germline): SGDLS, YYNGEE. J gave up 5 bases and V 3 bases, and 3 bases lay outside the gene matches. CDR3 length: 13 residues. The CDR3 sequence: CASSADRGYGYTF. CDR3 in DNA: TGTGCCAGCAGCGCCGACAGGGGATATGGCTACACCTTC.

The chain uses TRBV12-5 and TRBJ2-2; 7 bases agree with TRBD2. The CDR3 is 15 residues long. Germline assignment: CDR1 LGHNT and CDR2 FRNRAP. The V and J ends lost 5 bases and 5 bases, in that order; junction bases with no gene match: 8. As DNA, the CDR3 is TGTGCTAGTGGTCCCAAGCGGGGCGGGACCGGGGAGCTGTTTTTT. Protein product: CASGPKRGGTGELFF.

There are a few counts of this clone. This chain links TRBV6-1 with TRBJ1-4, with a possible D match to TRBD1 (5 bases). The V end was cut by 2 bases, the J end by 0 bases, with 13 bases between. Germline V gene sequence: CDR1 MNHNS, CDR2 SASEGT. The CDR3 runs to 17 residues. The CDR3 bases are TGTGCCAGCAGTGAATTCGGGGGGGGACCAACTAATGAAAAACTGTTTTTT. Amino acid sequence: CASSEFGGGPTNEKLFF.

This chain uses TRBV6-1 with TRBJ1-6, with TRBD1 matching 7 bases. Germline values: CDR1 MNHNS, CDR2 SASEGT. The trim removed 2 bases at V and 7 bases at J, leaving 8 bases unmatched. This CDR3 contains 16 residues. The CDR3 nucleotides are TGTGCCAGCAGTGAATGGGCCGGGACAGCAAATTCACCCCTCCACTTT. This sequence encodes CASSEWAGTANSPLHF.

The chain recombines TRBV6-1 with TRBJ2-5; the D is unclear. The J call may be mistaken, given a closer DNA end match to TRBJ2-7. The CDR3 runs 11 residues. Germline CDR1 is MNHNS and CDR2 is SASEGT. Here the CDR3 reads CASAPPYEQYF. The CDR3, as DNA: TGTGCCAGCGCTCCCCCATACGAGCAGTACTTC.

V usage is TRBV19 and J usage is TRBJ1-4; 7 bases are shared with TRBD1. The CDR3 runs to 15 residues. Germline assignment: CDR1 LNHDA and CDR2 SQIVND (reference sequence). The trim removed 1 base at V and 6 bases at J, leaving 5 bases unmatched. The chain's CDR3 is CASSIGTQGYEKLFF. The CDR3, as DNA: TGTGCCAGTAGTATAGGAACACAGGGGTATGAAAAACTGTTTTTT.

The chain links TRBV5-4 to TRBJ2-4; D is uncertain. CDR1 SGHNT and CDR2 YYREEE come from the germline V gene (reference sequence). The CDR3 runs 16 residues. V lost 0 bases and J lost 2, with 12 bases in between. CDR3 sequence reads: CASSLGGSPSKNIQYF. The CDR3 nucleotides read TGTGCCAGCAGCTTGGGAGGAAGTCCATCCAAAAACATTCAGTACTTC.

V is TRBV7-8 and J is TRBJ2-1, with D possibly being TRBD2 (6 bases). The V and J ends lost 2 bases and 9 bases respectively, with 20 bases between them. The CDR3 consists of 16 residues. Germline V CDR1 and CDR2: SGHVS, FQNEAQ. CDR3 nucleotides: TGTGCCAGCAGCTTATGGAGGGAAGGGGCGAAGTTTGAGCAGTTCTTC. Residues: CASSLWREGAKFEQFF.

J is TRBJ1-1 and V is TRBV5-1; D remains ambiguous. The CDR3 is 13 residues long. Germline V lookup: CDR1 SGHRS, CDR2 YFSETQ. Trimming took off 1 base at V and 7 bases at J, with 11 bases between the two ends. CDR3: CASSLSGRGEAFF. The CDR3 DNA reads as TGCGCCAGCAGCTTGTCGGGTCGGGGTGAAGCTTTCTTT.

This sequence joins TRBV7-2 and TRBJ2-7; TRBD2 matches at 7 bases. Trimming cost V 2 bases and J 1 base; bases outside gene matches: 11. This CDR3 has 17 amino acids. CDR1 and CDR2 (germline): SGHTA, FQGNSA. CDR3 in amino acids: CASSLRDGGGSSYEQYF. For the CDR3, the DNA is TGTGCCAGCAGCTTACGGGACGGAGGCGGGAGTTCCTACGAGCAGTACTTC.

The chain carries TRBV5-1 and TRBJ2-7, with a possible D match to TRBD2 (5 bases). Germline values: CDR1 SGHRS, CDR2 YFSETQ. The CDR3 has 14 amino acids. V was clipped by 0 bases and J by 5 bases, with 12 bases between them. CDR3 region: CASSLVPGSHEQYF. The CDR3 DNA sequence: TGCGCCAGCAGCTTGGTTCCTGGGAGCCACGAGCAGTACTTC.

The rearrangement joins TRBV7-6 to TRBJ2-1; D is possibly TRBD1 (7 bases). The CDR3 extends over 13 amino acids. The germline V gene has CDR1 SGHVS and CDR2 FNYEAQ. The ends were cut back, 8 bases at V and 8 bases at J, with 16 bases in the middle. CDR3 sequence (DNA): TGTGCCAGCCGCGGGGTGAGGGGGCATGAGCAGTTCTTC. It specifies CASRGVRGHEQFF.

The chain links TRBV18 to TRBJ2-5; D remains ambiguous. Germline-derived CDR1 and CDR2 are KGHSH and LQKENI. The ends were cut back, 4 bases at V and 4 bases at J, with 7 bases in the middle. CDR3 length: 12 amino acids. The CDR3 coding sequence is TGTGCCAGCTCACTCTCCGTAGAGACCCAGTACTTC. Its protein is CASSLSVETQYF.

The CDR3 DNA follows: TGTGCCAGCAGCTTAAGATCGACGGGGGTCTACGAGCAGTACTTC. The encoded protein is CASSLRSTGVYEQYF. The V and J genes are TRBV13 and TRBJ2-5, with D perhaps matching TRBD2 (6 bases). The end of the DNA aligns better with TRBJ2-7, so the J call may be wrong. This CDR3 comprises 15 residues. Looked up from germline, CDR1 is PRHDT and CDR2 is FYEKMQ (reference sequence).

The chain has TRBV4-1 and TRBJ1-1; 7 bases agree with TRBD1. The CDR3 is 14 residues long. CDR1 is MGHRA and CDR2 is YSYEKL in the germline V gene. Trimming removed 3 bases from V and 6 bases from J; junction bases left unmatched: 7. The CDR3 nucleotides are TGCGCCAGCAGCCAGGCCAGGGGGGACGCTGAAGCTTTCTTT. This translates into CASSQARGDAEAFF.